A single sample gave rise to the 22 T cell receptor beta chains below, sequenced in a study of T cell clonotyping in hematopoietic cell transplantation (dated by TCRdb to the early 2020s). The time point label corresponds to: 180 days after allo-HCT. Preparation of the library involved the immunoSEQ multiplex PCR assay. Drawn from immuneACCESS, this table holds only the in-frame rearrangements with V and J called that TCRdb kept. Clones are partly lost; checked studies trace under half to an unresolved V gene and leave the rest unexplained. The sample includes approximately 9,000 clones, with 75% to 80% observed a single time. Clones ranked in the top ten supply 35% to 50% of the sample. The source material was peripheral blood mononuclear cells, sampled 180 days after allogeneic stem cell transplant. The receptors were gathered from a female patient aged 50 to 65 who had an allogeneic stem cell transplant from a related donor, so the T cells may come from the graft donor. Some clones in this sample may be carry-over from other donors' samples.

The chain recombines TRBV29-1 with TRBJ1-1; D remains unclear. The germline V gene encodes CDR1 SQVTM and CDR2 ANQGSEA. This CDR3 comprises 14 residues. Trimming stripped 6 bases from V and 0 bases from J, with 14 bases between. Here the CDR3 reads CSVHAQAMNTEAFF. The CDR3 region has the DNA TGCAGCGTACACGCCCAGGCTATGAACACTGAAGCTTTCTTT.

As DNA, the CDR3 is TGTGCCAGCAGTTATCAGGGGACAGGCTCACCCCTCCACTTT. Its translation is CASSYQGTGSPLHF. The chain recombines TRBV6-5 with TRBJ1-6, with TRBD1 matching over 8 bases. The CDR3 contains 14 residues. V trimming: 3 bases; J trimming: 10 bases; junction bases outside the gene matches: 5. Per the germline V gene, CDR1 is MNHEY and CDR2 is SVGAGI.

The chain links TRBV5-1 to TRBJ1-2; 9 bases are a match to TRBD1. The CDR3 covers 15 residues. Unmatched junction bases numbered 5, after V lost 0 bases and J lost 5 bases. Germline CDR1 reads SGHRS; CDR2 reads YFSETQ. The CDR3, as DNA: TGCGCCAGCAGCTTGGTCGATGGGACAGGGTATGGCTACACCTTC. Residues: CASSLVDGTGYGYTF.

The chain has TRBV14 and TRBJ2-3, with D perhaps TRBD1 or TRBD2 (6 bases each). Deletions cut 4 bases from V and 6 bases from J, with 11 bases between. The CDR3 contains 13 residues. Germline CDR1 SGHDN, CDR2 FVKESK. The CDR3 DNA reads TGTGCCAGCAGCCTTAGGGGGGAGGATACGCAGTATTTT. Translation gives CASSLRGEDTQYF. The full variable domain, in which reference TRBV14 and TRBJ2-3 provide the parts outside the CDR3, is EAGVTQFPSHSVIEKGQTVTLRCDPISGHDNLYWYRRVMGKEIKFLLHFVKESKQDESGMPNNRFLAERTGGTYSTLKVQPAELEDSGVYFCASSLRGEDTQYFGPGTRLTVL.

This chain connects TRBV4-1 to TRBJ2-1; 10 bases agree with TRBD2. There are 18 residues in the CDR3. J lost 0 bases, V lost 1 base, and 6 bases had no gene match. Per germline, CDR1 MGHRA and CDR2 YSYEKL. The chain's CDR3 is CASSQAPIAGGSYNEQFF. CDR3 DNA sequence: TGCGCCAGCAGCCAAGCTCCTATAGCGGGGGGCTCCTACAATGAGCAGTTCTTC.

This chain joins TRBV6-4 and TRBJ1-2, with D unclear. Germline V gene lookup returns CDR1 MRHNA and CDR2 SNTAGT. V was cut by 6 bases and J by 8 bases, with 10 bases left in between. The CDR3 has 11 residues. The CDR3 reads CASRGSMGYTF. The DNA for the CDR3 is TGTGCCAGCAGGGGGTCCATGGGCTACACCTTC.

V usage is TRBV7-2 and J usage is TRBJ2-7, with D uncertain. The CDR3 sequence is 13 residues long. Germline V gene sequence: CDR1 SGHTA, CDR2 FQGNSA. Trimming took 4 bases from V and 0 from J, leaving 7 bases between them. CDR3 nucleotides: TGTGCCAGCAGCTCGGCAAGCTCCTACGAGCAGTACTTC. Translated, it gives CASSSASSYEQYF.

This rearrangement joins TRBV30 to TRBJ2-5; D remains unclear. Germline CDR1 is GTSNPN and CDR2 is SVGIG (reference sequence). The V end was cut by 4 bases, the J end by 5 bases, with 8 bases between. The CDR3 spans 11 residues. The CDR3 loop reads CAWTSVETQYF. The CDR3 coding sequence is TGTGCCTGGACCTCCGTGGAGACCCAGTACTTC.

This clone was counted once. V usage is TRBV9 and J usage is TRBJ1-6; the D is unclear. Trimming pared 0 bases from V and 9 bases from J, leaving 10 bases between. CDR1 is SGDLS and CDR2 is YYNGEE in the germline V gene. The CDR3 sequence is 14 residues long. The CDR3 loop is CASSVAWGASPLHF. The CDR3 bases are TGTGCCAGCAGCGTAGCTTGGGGAGCTTCACCCCTCCACTTT.

The CDR3 reads CASSSQLGDTIYF. The CDR3, as DNA: TGTGCCAGCAGCTCTCAATTAGGGGACACCATATATTTT. The chain couples TRBV13 to TRBJ1-3, with D possibly being TRBD1 (5 bases). V lost 4 bases and J lost 8, with 12 bases in between. The CDR3 is 13 amino acids. Germline V CDR1 and CDR2: PRHDT, FYEKMQ (reference sequence).

CDR3 protein: CASSRTGGDEQFF. The CDR3 nucleotides are TGTGCCAGCAGCCGGACGGGGGGGGATGAGCAGTTCTTC. The V gene is TRBV7-6, the J gene TRBJ2-1, with 8 bases aligning to TRBD2. The CDR3 is made up of 13 amino acids. Trimming cost V 5 bases and J 8 bases; bases outside gene matches: 5. The germline gives CDR1 SGHVS, CDR2 FNYEAQ.

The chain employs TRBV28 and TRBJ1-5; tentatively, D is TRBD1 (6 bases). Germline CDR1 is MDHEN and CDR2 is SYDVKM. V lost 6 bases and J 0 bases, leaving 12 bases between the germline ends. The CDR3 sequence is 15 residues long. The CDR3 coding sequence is TGTGCCAGCAGATGGGGGCAGATTAGCAATCAGCCCCAGCATTTT. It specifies CASRWGQISNQPQHF.

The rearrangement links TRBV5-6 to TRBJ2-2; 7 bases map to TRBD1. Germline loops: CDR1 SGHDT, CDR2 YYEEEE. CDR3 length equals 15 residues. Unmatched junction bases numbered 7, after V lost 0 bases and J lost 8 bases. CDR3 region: CASSLDRGTRGELFF. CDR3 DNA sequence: TGTGCCAGCAGCTTGGACAGGGGAACTAGGGGGGAGCTGTTTTTT. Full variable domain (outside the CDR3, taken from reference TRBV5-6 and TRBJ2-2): DAGVTQSPTHLIKTRGQQVTLRCSPKSGHDTVSWYQQALGQGPQFIFQYYEEEERQRGNFPDRFSGHQFPNYSSELNVNALLLGDSALYLCASSLDRGTRGELFFGEGSRLTVL.

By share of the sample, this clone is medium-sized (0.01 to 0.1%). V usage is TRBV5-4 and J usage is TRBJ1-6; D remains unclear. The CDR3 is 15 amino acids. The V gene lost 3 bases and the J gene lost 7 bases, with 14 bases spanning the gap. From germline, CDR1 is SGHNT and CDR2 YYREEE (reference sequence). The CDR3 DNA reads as TGTGCCAGCAGCTCGGAGTTAAGGGCAAATTCACCCCTCCACTTT. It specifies CASSSELRANSPLHF.

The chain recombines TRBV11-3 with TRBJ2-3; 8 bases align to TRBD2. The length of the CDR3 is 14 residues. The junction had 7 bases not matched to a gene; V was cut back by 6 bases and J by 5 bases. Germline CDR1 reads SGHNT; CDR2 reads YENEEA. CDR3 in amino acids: CASSRGGQVDTQYF. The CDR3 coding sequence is TGTGCCAGCAGTCGGGGGGGGCAAGTAGATACGCAGTATTTT.

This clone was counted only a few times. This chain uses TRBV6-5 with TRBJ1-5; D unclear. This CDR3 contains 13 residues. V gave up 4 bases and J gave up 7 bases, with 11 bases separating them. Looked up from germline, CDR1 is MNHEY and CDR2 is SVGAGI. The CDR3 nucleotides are TGTGCCAGCAGTTCCGAGTACAACCAGCCCCAGCATTTT. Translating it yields CASSSEYNQPQHF.

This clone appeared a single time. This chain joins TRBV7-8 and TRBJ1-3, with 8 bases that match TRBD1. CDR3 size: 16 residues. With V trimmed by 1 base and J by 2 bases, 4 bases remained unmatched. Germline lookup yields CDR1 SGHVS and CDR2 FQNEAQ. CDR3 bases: TGTGCCAGCAGCTTAGTCCAGGGGGCAGCTGGAAACACCATATATTTT. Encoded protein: CASSLVQGAAGNTIYF.

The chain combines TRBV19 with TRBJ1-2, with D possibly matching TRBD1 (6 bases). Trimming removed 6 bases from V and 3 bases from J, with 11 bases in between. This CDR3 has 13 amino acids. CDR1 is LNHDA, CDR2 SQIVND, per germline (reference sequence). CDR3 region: CASSWGHDYGYTF. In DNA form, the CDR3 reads TGTGCCAGTAGCTGGGGGCACGACTATGGCTACACCTTC.

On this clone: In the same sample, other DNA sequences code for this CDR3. The DNA for the CDR3 is TGCGCCAGCAGCCAAGATCGGCGGACCTACGAGCAGTACTTC. Translated, it gives CASSQDRRTYEQYF. The chain recombines TRBV4-3 with TRBJ2-7; D call uncertain. The CDR3 extends over 14 amino acids. Between the trimmed V and J ends, which lost 0 bases and 2 bases, there was a span of 8 bases. CDR1 is LGHNA and CDR2 is YSLEER in the germline V gene.

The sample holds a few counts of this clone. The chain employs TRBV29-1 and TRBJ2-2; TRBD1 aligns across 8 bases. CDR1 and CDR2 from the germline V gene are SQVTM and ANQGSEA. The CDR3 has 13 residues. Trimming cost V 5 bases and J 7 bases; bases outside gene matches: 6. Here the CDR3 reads CSVNGQGGGELFF. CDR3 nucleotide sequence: TGCAGCGTTAACGGACAGGGTGGCGGGGAGCTGTTTTTT.

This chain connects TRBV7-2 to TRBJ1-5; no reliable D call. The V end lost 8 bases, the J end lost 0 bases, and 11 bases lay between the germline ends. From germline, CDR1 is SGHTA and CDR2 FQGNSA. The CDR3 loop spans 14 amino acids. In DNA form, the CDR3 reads TGTGCCAGCGTCCTCGGGTCTAGCAATCAGCCCCAGCATTTT. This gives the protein CASVLGSSNQPQHF.

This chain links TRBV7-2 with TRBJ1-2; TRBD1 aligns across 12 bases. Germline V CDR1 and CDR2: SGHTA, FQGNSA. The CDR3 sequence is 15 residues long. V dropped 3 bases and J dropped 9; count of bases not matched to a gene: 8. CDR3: CASSFSGTGGGSYTF. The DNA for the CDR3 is TGTGCCAGCAGCTTCTCCGGGACAGGGGGCGGCAGCTACACCTTC. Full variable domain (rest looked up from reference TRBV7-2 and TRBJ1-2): GAGVSQSPSNKVTEKGKDVELRCDPISGHTALYWYRQSLGQGLEFLIYFQGNSAPDKSGLPSDRFSAERTGGSVSTLTIQRTQQEDSAVYLCASSFSGTGGGSYTFGSGTRLTVV.